The clone carrying this T cell receptor beta chain appeared a few times. This specimen comes from a study of blood T cell repertoires in COVID-19. Study overall: Whether acute or convalescent, the COVID-19 samples came from the United States, Italy and Spain. The cDNA or gDNA used as material had been derived from T cells, B-cell-depleted T cells, or PBMCs.

The germline V gene has CDR1 SGHTA and CDR2 FQGTGA. CDR3 length equals 16 residues. V lost 2 bases, J lost 0 bases, and 10 bases lay in between. Source study methods: By means of reference gene primer amplification, nucleated cell counts were estimated. Libraries were prepared by immunoSEQ multiplex PCR; TCRdb keeps only in-frame clonotypes and omits some of them. The V and J calls and the clone size are those of that table, but D and trimming were determined from the DNA. The sample lists around 150,000 clones, around 80% occurring once. The sequence was obtained from a man aged 60 to 69 who had recovered from COVID-19. The chain carries TRBV7-3 and TRBJ2-2; D possibly corresponds to TRBD1 (7 bases). Sequencing input: peripheral blood. In DNA, the CDR3 is TGTGCCAGCAGCTTACAGGGGGGATCGAACACCGGGGAGCTGTTTTTT. It is translated as CASSLQGGSNTGELFF.